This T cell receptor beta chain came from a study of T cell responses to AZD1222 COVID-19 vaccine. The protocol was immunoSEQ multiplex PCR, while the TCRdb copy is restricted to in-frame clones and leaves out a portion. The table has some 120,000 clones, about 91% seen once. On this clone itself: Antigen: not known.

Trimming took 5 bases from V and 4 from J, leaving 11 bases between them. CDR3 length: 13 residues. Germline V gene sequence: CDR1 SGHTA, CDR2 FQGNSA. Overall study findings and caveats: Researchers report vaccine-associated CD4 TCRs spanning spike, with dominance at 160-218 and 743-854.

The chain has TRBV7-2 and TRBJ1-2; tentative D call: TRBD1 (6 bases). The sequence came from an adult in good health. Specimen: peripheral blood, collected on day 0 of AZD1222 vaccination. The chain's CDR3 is CASSPGQFYGYTF. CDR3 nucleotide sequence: TGTGCCAGCAGCCCAGGACAGTTCTATGGCTACACCTTC.